Here is one TCR beta chain with its context. The target antigen is unknown. With random hexamers, reverse transcription was performed on roughly 0.5 to 1 ug of RNA. The TCR beta CDR3 was amplified by immunoSEQ multiplex PCR across 54 Vbeta, 13 Jbeta. TCRdb itself ran the immunoSEQ multiplex PCR reads through MiXCR, one entry per CDR3 protein. The sample carries approximately 190,000 distinct CDR3 sequences, about 95% recorded once. The data were obtained in a study of CD8 T cells in Susac syndrome. General study findings and limits: Only a relatively small number of individuals were included in the TCR sequencing and HLA analysis.

This CDR3 spans 12 amino acids. Germline CDR1 is SGDLS and CDR2 is YYNGEE. The V end was cut by 6 bases, the J end by 1 base, with 7 bases between. The V gene is TRBV9, the J gene TRBJ1-1; possibly TRBD1 for D (6 bases). The sample comprised CD8+ T cells from PBMCs. This clonotype was obtained from a human donor with Susac syndrome. CDR3 residues: CASKGGNTEAFF. CDR3 nucleotides: TGTGCCAGCAAGGGGGGGAACACTGAAGCTTTCTTT. The full variable domain, completed using reference TRBV9 and TRBJ1-1, is DSGVTQTPKHLITATGQRVTLRCSPRSGDLSVYWYQQSLDQGLQFLIQYYNGEERAKGNILERFSAQQFPDLHSELNLSSLELGDSALYFCASKGGNTEAFFGQGTRLTVV.